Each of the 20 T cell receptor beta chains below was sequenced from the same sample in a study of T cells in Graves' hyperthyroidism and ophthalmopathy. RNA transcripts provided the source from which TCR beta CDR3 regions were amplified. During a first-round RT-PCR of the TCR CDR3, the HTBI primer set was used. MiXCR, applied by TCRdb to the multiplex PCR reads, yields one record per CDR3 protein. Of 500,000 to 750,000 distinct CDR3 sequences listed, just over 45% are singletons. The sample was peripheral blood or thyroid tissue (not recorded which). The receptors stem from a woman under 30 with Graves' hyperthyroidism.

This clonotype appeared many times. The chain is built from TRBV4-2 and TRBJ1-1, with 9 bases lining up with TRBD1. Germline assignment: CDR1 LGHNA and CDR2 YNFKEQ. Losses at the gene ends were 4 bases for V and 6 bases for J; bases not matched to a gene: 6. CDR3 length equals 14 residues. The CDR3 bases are TGTGCCAGCAGCCCGGGACAGGGTAGGCCTGAAGCTTTCTTT. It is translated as CASSPGQGRPEAFF.

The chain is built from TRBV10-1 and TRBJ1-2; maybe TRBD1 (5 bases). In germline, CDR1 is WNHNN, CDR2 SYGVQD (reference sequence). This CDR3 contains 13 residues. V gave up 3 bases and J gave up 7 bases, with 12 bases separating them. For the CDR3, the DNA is TGCGCCAGCAGTGAACCACAGGAGATTGGCTACACCTTC. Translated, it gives CASSEPQEIGYTF.

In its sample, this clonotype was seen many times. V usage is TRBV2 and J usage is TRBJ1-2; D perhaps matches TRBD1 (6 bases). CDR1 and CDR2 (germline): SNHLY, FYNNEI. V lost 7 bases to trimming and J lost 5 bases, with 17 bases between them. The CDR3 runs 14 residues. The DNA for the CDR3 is TGTGCCAGCATATATGGGGGGGGCGTTTATGGCTACACCTTC. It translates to CASIYGGGVYGYTF.

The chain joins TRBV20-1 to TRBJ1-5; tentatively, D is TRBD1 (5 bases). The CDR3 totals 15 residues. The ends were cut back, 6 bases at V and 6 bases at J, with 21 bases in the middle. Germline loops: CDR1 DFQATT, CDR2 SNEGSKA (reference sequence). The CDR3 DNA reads TGCAGTGCCGTGAAGGTAGTTGGGGGGGTTCAGCCCCAGCATTTT. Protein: CSAVKVVGGVQPQHF.

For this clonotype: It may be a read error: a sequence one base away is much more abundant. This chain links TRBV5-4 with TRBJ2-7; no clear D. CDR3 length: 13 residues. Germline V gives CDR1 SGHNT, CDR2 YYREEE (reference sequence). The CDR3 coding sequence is TGTGCCGGCAGCTTGGCCGCAAACTACGAGCAGTACTTC. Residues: CAGSLAANYEQYF.

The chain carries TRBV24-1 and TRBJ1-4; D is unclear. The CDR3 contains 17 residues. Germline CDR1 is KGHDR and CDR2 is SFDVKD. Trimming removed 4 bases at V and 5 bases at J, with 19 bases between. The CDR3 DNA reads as TGTGCCACCAGTGACGAGACGGGAGGGCCCTACAATGAAAAACTGTTTTTT. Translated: CATSDETGGPYNEKLFF.

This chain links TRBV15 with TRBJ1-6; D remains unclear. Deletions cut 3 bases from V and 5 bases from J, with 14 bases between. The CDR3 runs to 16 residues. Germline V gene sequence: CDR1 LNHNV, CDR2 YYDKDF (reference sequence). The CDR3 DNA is TGTGCCACCAGCAGCTTGGAAGGGTCCAATAATTCACCCCTCCACTTT. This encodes CATSSLEGSNNSPLHF.

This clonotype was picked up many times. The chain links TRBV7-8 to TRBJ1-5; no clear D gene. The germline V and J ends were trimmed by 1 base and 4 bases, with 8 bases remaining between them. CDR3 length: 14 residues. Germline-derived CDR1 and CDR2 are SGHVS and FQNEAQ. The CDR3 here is CASSLVSYNQPQHF. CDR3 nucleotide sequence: TGTGCCAGCAGCTTAGTCTCGTATAATCAGCCCCAGCATTTT.

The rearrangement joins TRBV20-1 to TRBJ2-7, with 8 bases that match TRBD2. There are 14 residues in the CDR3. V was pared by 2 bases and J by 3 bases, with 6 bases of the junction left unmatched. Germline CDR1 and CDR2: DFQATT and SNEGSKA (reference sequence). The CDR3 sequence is CSARSGGAGYEQYF. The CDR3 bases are TGCAGTGCTAGATCCGGGGGGGCTGGCTACGAGCAGTACTTC.

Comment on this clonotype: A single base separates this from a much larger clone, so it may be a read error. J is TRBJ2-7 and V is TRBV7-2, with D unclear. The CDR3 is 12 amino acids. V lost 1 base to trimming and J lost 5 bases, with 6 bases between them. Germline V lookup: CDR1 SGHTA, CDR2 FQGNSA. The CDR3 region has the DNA TGTGCCAGCAGCTTAGAGTGGGACGAGCAGTACTTC. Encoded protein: CASSLEWDEQYF.

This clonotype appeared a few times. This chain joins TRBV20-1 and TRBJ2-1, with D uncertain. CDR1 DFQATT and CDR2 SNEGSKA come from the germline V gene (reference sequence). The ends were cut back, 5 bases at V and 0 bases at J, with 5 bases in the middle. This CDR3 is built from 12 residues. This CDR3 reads CSAPSSYNEQFF. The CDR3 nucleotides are TGCAGTGCTCCGAGCTCCTACAATGAGCAGTTCTTC.

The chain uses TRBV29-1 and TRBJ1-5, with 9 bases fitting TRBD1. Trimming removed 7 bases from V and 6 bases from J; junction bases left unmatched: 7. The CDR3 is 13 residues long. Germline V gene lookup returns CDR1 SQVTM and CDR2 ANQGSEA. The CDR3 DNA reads TGCAGCGCTAGACAGGGGGACGGTCAGCCCCAGCATTTT. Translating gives CSARQGDGQPQHF.

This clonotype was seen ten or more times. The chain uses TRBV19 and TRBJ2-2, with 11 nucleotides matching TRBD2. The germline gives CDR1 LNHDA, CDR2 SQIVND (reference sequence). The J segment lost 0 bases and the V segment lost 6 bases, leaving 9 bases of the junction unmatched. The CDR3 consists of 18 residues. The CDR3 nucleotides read TGTGCCAGTAGGGATCATTCTAGCGGGAGGACGAACACCGGGGAGCTGTTTTTT. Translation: CASRDHSSGRTNTGELFF.

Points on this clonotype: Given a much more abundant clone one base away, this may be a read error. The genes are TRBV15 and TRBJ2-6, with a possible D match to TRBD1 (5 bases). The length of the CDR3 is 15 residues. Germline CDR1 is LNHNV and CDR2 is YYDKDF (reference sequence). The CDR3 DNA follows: TGTGCCACCAGCGTTCCGAGCTCTGGGGCCAGCGTCCTGACTTTC. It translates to CATSVPSSGASVLTF.

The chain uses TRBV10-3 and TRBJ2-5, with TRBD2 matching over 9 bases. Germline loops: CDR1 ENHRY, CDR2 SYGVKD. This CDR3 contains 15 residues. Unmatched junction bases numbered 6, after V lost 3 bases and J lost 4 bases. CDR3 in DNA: TGTGCCATCAGTGAAAAGTTAGCGGGAGCAGAGACCCAGTACTTC. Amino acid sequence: CAISEKLAGAETQYF.

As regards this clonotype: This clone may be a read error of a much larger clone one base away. This chain's CDR3 is CAGSYPGVGVNTEAFF. In DNA, the CDR3 is TGTGCCGGCAGTTATCCCGGGGTAGGGGTGAACACTGAAGCTTTCTTT. The chain recombines TRBV6-6 with TRBJ1-1; tentative D call: TRBD1 (5 bases). CDR1 is MNHNY, CDR2 SVGAGI, per germline (reference sequence). The length of the CDR3 is 16 residues.

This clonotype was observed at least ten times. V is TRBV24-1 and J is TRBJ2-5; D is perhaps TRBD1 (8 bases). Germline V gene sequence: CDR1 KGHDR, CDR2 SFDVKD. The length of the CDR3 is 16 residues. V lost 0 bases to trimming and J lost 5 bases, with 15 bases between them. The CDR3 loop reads CATSDLGTGAGETQYF. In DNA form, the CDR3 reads TGTGCCACCAGTGATTTGGGGACAGGAGCGGGGGAGACCCAGTACTTC.

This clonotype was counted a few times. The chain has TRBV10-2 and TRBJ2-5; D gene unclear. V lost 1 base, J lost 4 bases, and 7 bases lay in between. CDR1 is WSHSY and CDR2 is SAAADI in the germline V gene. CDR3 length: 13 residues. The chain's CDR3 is CASSELDGETQYF. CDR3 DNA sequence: TGCGCCAGCAGTGAGTTAGATGGAGAGACCCAGTACTTC.

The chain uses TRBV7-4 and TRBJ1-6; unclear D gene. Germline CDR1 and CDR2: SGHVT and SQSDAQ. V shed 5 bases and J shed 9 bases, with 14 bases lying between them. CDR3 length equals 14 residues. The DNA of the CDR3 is TGTGCCAGCAGCGTAGGCAGTAGGGTTTCACCCCTCCACTTT. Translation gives CASSVGSRVSPLHF.

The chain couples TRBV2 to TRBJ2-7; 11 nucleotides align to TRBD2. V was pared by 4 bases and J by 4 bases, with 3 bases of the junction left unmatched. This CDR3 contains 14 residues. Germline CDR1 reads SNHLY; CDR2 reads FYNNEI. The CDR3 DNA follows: TGTGCCAGCAGTGCGACTAGCGGGATATACGAGCAGTACTTC. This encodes CASSATSGIYEQYF. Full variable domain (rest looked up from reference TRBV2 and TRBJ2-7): EPEVTQTPSHQVTQMGQEVILRCVPISNHLYFYWYRQILGQKVEFLVSFYNNEISEKSEIFDDQFSVERPDGSNFTLKIRSTKLEDSAMYFCASSATSGIYEQYFGPGTRLTVT.